This T cell receptor beta chain derives from a study of somatic mutations in cytotoxic T cells in rheumatoid arthritis. CDR1 and CDR2 from the germline V gene are LNHNV and YYDKDF (reference sequence). The CDR3 totals 13 residues. The ends were cut back, 0 bases at V and 9 bases at J, with 9 bases in the middle. Libraries were prepared by immunoSEQ multiplex PCR; TCRdb keeps only in-frame clonotypes and omits some of them. The top ten hold about 22% of the sample, which has about 16,000 clones, 60% to 80% seen once. This clone was observed a single time. Its antigen is undetermined. Study-wide results and caveats: Among rheumatoid arthritis patients and age-matched healthy controls, CD8+ T-cell clonality was not significantly different.

This chain links TRBV15 with TRBJ2-1; tentative D call: TRBD2 (6 bases). Sequencing was done on a sample of CD8+ T cells sorted from blood. The receptor was derived from an adult with rheumatoid arthritis. This CDR3 reads CATSRDRRGEQFF. The CDR3 nucleotides are TGTGCCACCAGCAGAGATAGGCGGGGTGAGCAGTTCTTC.